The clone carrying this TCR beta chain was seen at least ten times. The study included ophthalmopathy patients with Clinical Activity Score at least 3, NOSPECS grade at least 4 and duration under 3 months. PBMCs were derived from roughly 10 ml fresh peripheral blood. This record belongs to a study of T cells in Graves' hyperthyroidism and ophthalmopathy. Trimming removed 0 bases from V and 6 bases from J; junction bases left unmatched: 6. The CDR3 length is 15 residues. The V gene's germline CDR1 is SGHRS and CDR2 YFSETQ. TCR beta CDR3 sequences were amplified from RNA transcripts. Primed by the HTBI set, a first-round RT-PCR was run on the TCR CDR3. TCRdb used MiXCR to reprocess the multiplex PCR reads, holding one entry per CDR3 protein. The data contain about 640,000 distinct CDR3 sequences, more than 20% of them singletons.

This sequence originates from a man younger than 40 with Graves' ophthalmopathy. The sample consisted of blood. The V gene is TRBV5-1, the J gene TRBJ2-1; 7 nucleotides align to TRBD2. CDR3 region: CASSLGGRALNEQFF. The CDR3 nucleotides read TGCGCCAGCAGCTTGGGGGGGAGGGCTCTCAATGAGCAGTTCTTC.